One sample yielded the 10 T cell receptor beta chains listed below, sequenced in a study of blood T cell repertoires in COVID-19. Libraries were prepared by immunoSEQ multiplex PCR; TCRdb keeps only in-frame clonotypes and omits some of them. This table has 160,000 or so clones, around 81% appearing once. The sequenced sample consisted of peripheral blood. The receptors were sampled from a man in his 60s with active or convalescent COVID-19.

V gene TRBV18 combines with J gene TRBJ2-3; D is ambiguous. V was trimmed by 6 bases and J by 2 bases, leaving 6 bases between them. The CDR3 has 12 amino acids. Per germline, CDR1 KGHSH and CDR2 LQKENI. The chain's CDR3 is CASSYTTDTQYF. For the CDR3, the DNA is TGTGCCAGCTCGTACACCACAGATACGCAGTATTTT. Full variable domain (rest looked up from reference TRBV18 and TRBJ2-3): NAGVMQNPRHLVRRRGQEARLRCSPMKGHSHVYWYRQLPEEGLKFMVYLQKENIIDESGMPKERFSAEFPKEGPSILRIQQVVRGDSAAYFCASSYTTDTQYFGPGTRLTVL.

The chain recombines TRBV18 with TRBJ2-5; 8 bases agree with TRBD2. The V and J ends lost 0 bases and 1 base, in that order; junction bases with no gene match: 7. CDR1 KGHSH and CDR2 LQKENI come from the germline V gene. The CDR3 is 17 amino acids. The DNA for the CDR3 is TGTGCCAGCTCACCACCGGGTGCCGCGGGGGGCCAAGAGACCCAGTACTTC. The encoded protein is CASSPPGAAGGQETQYF. The complete variable domain, with remaining parts taken from reference TRBV18 and TRBJ2-5, reads NAGVMQNPRHLVRRRGQEARLRCSPMKGHSHVYWYRQLPEEGLKFMVYLQKENIIDESGMPKERFSAEFPKEGPSILRIQQVVRGDSAAYFCASSPPGAAGGQETQYFGPGTRLLVL.

The chain combines TRBV15 with TRBJ1-2; possible D gene TRBD1, 5 bases. Germline V CDR1 and CDR2: LNHNV, YYDKDF (reference sequence). Trimming cost V 3 bases and J 2 bases, with 16 bases left between them. The CDR3 has 16 amino acids. This CDR3 is CATSRPSAAGNYGYTF. The CDR3 nucleotides are TGTGCCACCAGCAGGCCTAGCGCGGCAGGGAACTATGGCTACACCTTC.

The V gene is TRBV6-6, the J gene TRBJ2-7, with 8 bases identical to TRBD2. After removal of 0 bases from V and 3 bases from J, the junction contained 4 bases not matched to a gene. CDR3 length equals 15 residues. Germline CDR1 MNHNY, CDR2 SVGAGI (reference sequence). CDR3 nucleotides: TGTGCCAGCAGTTACTCTGCCAGCGGGAGCTACGAGCAGTACTTC. As protein: CASSYSASGSYEQYF.

J is TRBJ1-1 and V is TRBV10-3, with D possibly being TRBD1 (5 bases). The CDR3 is made up of 14 amino acids. The V end was cut by 0 bases, the J end by 4 bases, with 9 bases between. Germline CDR1 ENHRY, CDR2 SYGVKD. The CDR3 DNA reads as TGTGCCATCAGTGAGTCGTTAGGGGCCACTGAAGCTTTCTTT. Translating it yields CAISESLGATEAFF.

The V and J genes are TRBV6-1 and TRBJ2-1; D might be TRBD1 (6 bases). CDR3 size: 14 residues. CDR1 and CDR2 (germline): MNHNS, SASEGT. The V end lost 3 bases, the J end lost 4 bases, and 10 bases lay between the germline ends. Here the CDR3 DNA reads TGTGCCAGCAGTGATGACAGGTTTTACAATGAGCAGTTCTTC. It is translated as CASSDDRFYNEQFF.

The chain is built from TRBV7-2 and TRBJ2-7, with 10 bases lining up with TRBD2. Losses at the gene ends were 3 bases for V and 4 bases for J; bases not matched to a gene: 3. Germline V lookup: CDR1 SGHTA, CDR2 FQGNSA. The length of the CDR3 is 14 residues. The CDR3 sequence: CASSLGAGGYEQYF. CDR3 nucleotides: TGTGCCAGCAGCTTGGGAGCGGGAGGGTACGAGCAGTACTTC.

This clone was detected only a few times. The junction differs from germline at one of its ends, possibly a read error. The J gene is TRBJ2-7, the V gene TRBV7-2; no firm D call. CDR3 length: 13 residues. In germline, CDR1 is SGHTA, CDR2 FQGNSA. The CDR3 here is CASSTWSSSEQYF. The CDR3 DNA reads TGTGCCAGCAGCACCTGGAGTTCCTCCGAGCAGTACTTC.

The V and J genes are TRBV3-1 (or the pseudogene TRBV3-2) and TRBJ1-1, with D possibly being TRBD1 (5 bases). Trimming shortened V by 2 bases and J by 6 bases, and 7 bases separated the two germline ends. CDR1 is LGHDT and CDR2 is YNNKEL in the germline V gene (reference sequence). The length of the CDR3 is 12 residues. DNA of the CDR3: TGTGCCAGCAGCCAACCGGGGGCTGAAGCTTTCTTT. This sequence encodes CASSQPGAEAFF.

V is TRBV4-1 and J is TRBJ2-7; tentative D call: TRBD1 (6 bases). Germline lookup yields CDR1 MGHRA and CDR2 YSYEKL. CDR3 length equals 16 residues. Trimming shortened V by 3 bases and J by 2 bases, and 17 bases separated the two germline ends. Written as DNA, the CDR3 is TGCGCCAGCAGCCATGTTTGGACAGAGAATACCTACGAGCAGTACTTC. Translation gives CASSHVWTENTYEQYF.